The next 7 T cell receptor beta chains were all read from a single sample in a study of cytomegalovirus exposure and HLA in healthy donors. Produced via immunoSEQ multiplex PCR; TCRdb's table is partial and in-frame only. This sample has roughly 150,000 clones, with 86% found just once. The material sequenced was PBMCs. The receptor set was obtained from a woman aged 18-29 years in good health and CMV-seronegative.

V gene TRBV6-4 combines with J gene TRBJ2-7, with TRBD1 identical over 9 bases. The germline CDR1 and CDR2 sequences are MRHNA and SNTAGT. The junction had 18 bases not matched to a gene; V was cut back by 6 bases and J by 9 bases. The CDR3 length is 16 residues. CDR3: CASSVEAGTGIHVQYF. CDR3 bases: TGTGCCAGCAGCGTGGAAGCCGGGACAGGGATACACGTGCAGTACTTC.

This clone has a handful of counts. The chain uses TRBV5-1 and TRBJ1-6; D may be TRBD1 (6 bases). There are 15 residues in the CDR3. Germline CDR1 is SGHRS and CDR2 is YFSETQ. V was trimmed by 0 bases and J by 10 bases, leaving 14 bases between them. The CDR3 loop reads CASSLEGGAGSPLHF. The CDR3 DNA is TGCGCCAGCAGCTTGGAAGGGGGGGCCGGCTCACCCCTCCACTTT.

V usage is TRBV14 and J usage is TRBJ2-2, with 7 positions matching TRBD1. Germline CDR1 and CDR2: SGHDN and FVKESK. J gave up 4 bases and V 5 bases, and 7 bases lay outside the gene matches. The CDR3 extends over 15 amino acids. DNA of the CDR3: TGTGCCAGCAGCTTTGTGACAGGGTTCACCGGGGAGCTGTTTTTT. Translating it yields CASSFVTGFTGELFF.

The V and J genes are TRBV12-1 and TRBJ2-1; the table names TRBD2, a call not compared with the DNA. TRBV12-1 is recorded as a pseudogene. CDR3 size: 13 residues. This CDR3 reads CASSYLGGLGQFF. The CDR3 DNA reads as TGTGCCAGCAGCTATCTGGGGGGTCTTGGGCAGTTCTTC.

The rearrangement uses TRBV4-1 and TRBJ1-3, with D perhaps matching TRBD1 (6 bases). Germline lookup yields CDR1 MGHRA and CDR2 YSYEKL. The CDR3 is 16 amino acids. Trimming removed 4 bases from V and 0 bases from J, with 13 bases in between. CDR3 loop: CASSLTGQRSGNTIYF. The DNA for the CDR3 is TGCGCCAGCAGCCTTACGGGACAACGCTCTGGAAACACCATATATTTT.

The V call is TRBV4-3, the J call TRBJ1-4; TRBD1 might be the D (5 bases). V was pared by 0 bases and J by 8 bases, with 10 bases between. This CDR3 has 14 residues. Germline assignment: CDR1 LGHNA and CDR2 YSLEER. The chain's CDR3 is CASSQDPGIEKLFF. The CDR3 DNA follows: TGCGCCAGCAGCCAAGATCCAGGGATCGAAAAACTGTTTTTT.

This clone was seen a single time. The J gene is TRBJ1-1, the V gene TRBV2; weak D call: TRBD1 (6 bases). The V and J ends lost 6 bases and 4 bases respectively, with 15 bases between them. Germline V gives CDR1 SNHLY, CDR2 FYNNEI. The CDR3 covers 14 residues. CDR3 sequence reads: CASSLRGVSTEAFF. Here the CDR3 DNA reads TGTGCCAGCAGCCTCAGGGGAGTGAGCACTGAAGCTTTCTTT.